The 30 T cell receptor beta chains reported below all come from one sample, sequenced in a study of blood T cell repertoires in COVID-19. The method was immunoSEQ multiplex PCR; TCRdb's version includes in-frame clones alone and lacks a portion of them. The repertoire consists of hundreds of thousands of clones, with more than 75% occurring once and the leading ten covering about 2.4%. Sequenced: PBMCs or T cells enriched from blood (not recorded which). The receptors stem from a man between 60 and 75 years old who had recovered from COVID-19.

V gene TRBV27 combines with J gene TRBJ1-4; D call uncertain. Germline values: CDR1 MNHEY, CDR2 SMNVEV (reference sequence). CDR3 length: 16 residues. V was trimmed by 2 bases and J by 8 bases, leaving 18 bases between them. The CDR3 sequence: CASSLGFRGGGEKLFF. The CDR3 nucleotides read TGTGCCAGCAGTTTAGGGTTTCGGGGTGGAGGCGAAAAACTGTTTTTT.

The rearrangement links TRBV7-9 to TRBJ2-7; 9 nucleotides align to TRBD1. This CDR3 has 15 amino acids. The V gene's germline CDR1 is SEHNR and CDR2 FQNEAQ (reference sequence). V lost 5 bases and J lost 4; bases outside the gene matches: 9. This CDR3 reads CASSQTRDRVYEQYF. CDR3 nucleotide sequence: TGTGCCAGCAGCCAGACCCGGGACAGGGTGTACGAGCAGTACTTC.

This clone has a single count. The chain links TRBV6-5 to TRBJ2-1, with a tentative D call TRBD2 (6 bases). Germline V lookup: CDR1 MNHEY, CDR2 SVGAGI. The CDR3 consists of 14 residues. V lost 5 bases and J lost 6, with 14 bases in between. CDR3 bases: TGTGCCAGCAGTCCGCGGGACCCTTCCAATGAGCAGTTCTTC. Its translation is CASSPRDPSNEQFF.

The J gene is TRBJ2-7, the V gene TRBV28; TRBD1 agrees at 7 bases. CDR1 and CDR2 (germline): MDHEN, SYDVKM. With 2 bases clipped from V and 2 bases from J, the junction kept 12 bases outside the gene matches. The CDR3 runs to 17 residues. Written as DNA, the CDR3 is TGTGCCAGCAGTTTAAAGCCCGGTGGGACAGAAACCTACGAGCAGTACTTC. Translating it yields CASSLKPGGTETYEQYF.

V and J are TRBV12-3 or TRBV12-4 and TRBJ1-4; 7 nucleotides line up with TRBD1. This CDR3 is 13 amino acids long. V shed 6 bases, J shed 7 bases, and the junction held 5 bases outside the gene matches. CDR3 sequence (DNA): TGTGCCAGCAGGGGGCAGGGGGGTGAAAAACTGTTTTTT. Amino acid sequence: CASRGQGGEKLFF.

This chain uses TRBV24-1 with TRBJ1-1; TRBD1 matches at 7 bases. CDR1 and CDR2 (germline): KGHDR, SFDVKD. V shed 7 bases and J 0 bases; nucleotides not matched to a gene: 4. The CDR3 runs 14 residues. The CDR3 bases are TGTGCCACCAGCGACAGGGTTGTGAACACTGAAGCTTTCTTT. It codes for CATSDRVVNTEAFF.

The chain is built from TRBV5-4 and TRBJ2-2; 7 bases align to TRBD2. Germline V gene sequence: CDR1 SGHNT, CDR2 YYREEE (reference sequence). The junction had 11 bases not matched to a gene; V was cut back by 3 bases and J by 3 bases. The CDR3 consists of 17 residues. In DNA form, the CDR3 reads TGTGCCAGCAGCTCCATGGGGGGGGGTGCTTACACCGGGGAGCTGTTTTTT. Amino acid sequence: CASSSMGGGAYTGELFF.

This chain connects TRBV6-5 to TRBJ2-3; D unclear. This CDR3 has 14 residues. Germline V lookup: CDR1 MNHEY, CDR2 SVGAGI. V shed 8 bases and J shed 3 bases, with 15 bases lying between them. CDR3 amino acids: CASAGSIATDTQYF. CDR3 nucleotides: TGTGCCAGCGCCGGTTCTATCGCTACAGATACGCAGTATTTT.

The chain has TRBV5-5 and TRBJ1-4, with TRBD1 matching over 10 bases. Losses at the gene ends were 5 bases for V and 6 bases for J; bases not matched to a gene: 7. CDR3 size: 15 residues. Germline CDR1 reads SGHKS; CDR2 reads YYEKEE (reference sequence). In nucleotides, the CDR3 is TGTGCCAGCAGTACCTCCGGGACAGGGGATGAAAAACTGTTTTTT. Translated: CASSTSGTGDEKLFF.

The chain is built from TRBV18 and TRBJ2-7; unclear D gene. Germline CDR1 is KGHSH and CDR2 is LQKENI. The CDR3 totals 13 residues. V shed 4 bases and J shed 4 bases, with 11 bases lying between them. CDR3 in DNA: TGTGCCAGCTCACGGGCAGAAACATACGAGCAGTACTTC. This codes for CASSRAETYEQYF.

The chain uses TRBV3-1 (or the pseudogene TRBV3-2) and TRBJ1-2; TRBD1 might be the D (6 bases). Per the germline V gene, CDR1 is LGHDT and CDR2 is YNNKEL (reference sequence). Trimming took off 11 bases at V and 1 base at J, with 26 bases between the two ends. The CDR3 is 17 amino acids. This chain's CDR3 is CAVSLSGGQLGNYGYTF. The CDR3 coding sequence is TGTGCCGTGTCCCTGAGCGGGGGGCAACTGGGTAACTATGGCTACACCTTC.

The rearrangement links TRBV5-4 to TRBJ1-4; D remains ambiguous. Per the germline V gene, CDR1 is SGHNT and CDR2 is YYREEE (reference sequence). Trimming cost V 4 bases and J 3 bases, with 16 bases left between them. The CDR3 loop spans 16 amino acids. The CDR3 DNA sequence: TGTGCCAGCAGCAGGAGCAAAGCATCCGCTAATGAAAAACTGTTTTTT. Its protein is CASSRSKASANEKLFF.

CDR3: CASIPASGNAAGELFF. DNA for the CDR3: TGTGCCAGTATCCCGGCTAGCGGGAATGCTGCCGGGGAGCTGTTTTTT. This sequence joins TRBV19 and TRBJ2-2, with 9 bases matching TRBD2. The junction had 12 bases not matched to a gene; V was cut back by 7 bases and J by 6 bases. Germline values: CDR1 LNHDA, CDR2 SQIVND (reference sequence). This CDR3 has 16 amino acids. Filled out from reference TRBV19 and TRBJ2-2, the complete variable domain reads DGGITQSPKYLFRKEGQNVTLSCEQNLNHDAMYWYRQDPGQGLRLIYYSQIVNDFQKGDIAEGYSVSREKKESFPLTVTSAQKNPTAFYLCASIPASGNAAGELFFGEGSRLTVL.

V gene TRBV19 combines with J gene TRBJ1-2, with a tentative D call TRBD1 (5 bases). CDR3 length: 15 amino acids. V dropped 3 bases and J dropped 0 bases, with 11 bases sitting between them. The germline gives CDR1 LNHDA, CDR2 SQIVND (reference sequence). CDR3 sequence (DNA): TGTGCCAGTAGTATCCGGGGGACCTCTAACTATGGCTACACCTTC. As protein: CASSIRGTSNYGYTF.

V gene TRBV2 combines with J gene TRBJ1-1, with 8 bases that match TRBD1. There are 13 residues in the CDR3. Germline-derived CDR1 and CDR2 are SNHLY and FYNNEI. J lost 3 bases, V lost 6 bases, and 3 bases had no gene match. The CDR3, as DNA: TGTGCCAGCAGGAGACAGGGGTACACTGAAGCTTTCTTT. Translating it yields CASRRQGYTEAFF.

The chain couples TRBV30 to TRBJ1-4; the D is unclear. The CDR3 consists of 13 residues. In germline, CDR1 is GTSNPN, CDR2 SVGIG (reference sequence). The V and J ends lost 8 bases and 8 bases respectively, with 18 bases between them. The CDR3 DNA reads as TGTGCCGCCGCCGGGCAACTAGGAGAAAAACTGTTTTTT. Encoded protein: CAAAGQLGEKLFF.

The J gene is TRBJ1-1, the V gene TRBV29-1; D is uncertain. CDR1 is SQVTM, CDR2 ANQGSEA, per germline. The CDR3 totals 13 residues. V shed 3 bases and J shed 0 bases, with 8 bases lying between them. The CDR3 protein is CSVEWAMNTEAFF. For the CDR3, the DNA is TGCAGCGTTGAGTGGGCCATGAACACTGAAGCTTTCTTT.

The V and J genes are TRBV9 and TRBJ2-5; perhaps TRBD2 as D (6 bases). The germline CDR1 and CDR2 sequences are SGDLS and YYNGEE. Between the trimmed V and J ends, which lost 4 bases and 2 bases, there was a span of 24 bases. The CDR3 is made up of 18 amino acids. The CDR3 DNA follows: TGTGCCAGCAGCAGGGGCCGGGGCGGAGGGTTACCTCAAGAGACCCAGTACTTC. It codes for CASSRGRGGGLPQETQYF.

The chain recombines TRBV25-1 with TRBJ1-2; the D gene is possibly TRBD1 (6 bases). V lost 5 bases, J lost 4 bases, and 11 bases lay in between. The germline CDR1 and CDR2 sequences are MGHDK and SYGVNS. There are 13 residues in the CDR3. CDR3: CASSTDSFYGYTF. The CDR3 DNA sequence: TGTGCCAGCAGTACGGACAGCTTCTATGGCTACACCTTC.

The rearrangement links TRBV9 to TRBJ2-3, with TRBD1 matching over 7 bases. In germline, CDR1 is SGDLS, CDR2 YYNGEE. Trimming cost V 4 bases and J 0 bases; bases outside gene matches: 5. The CDR3 totals 15 residues. This CDR3 is CASSTGTASTDTQYF. CDR3 coding DNA: TGTGCCAGCAGCACCGGGACAGCTAGCACAGATACGCAGTATTTT.

The gene calls are TRBV9 and TRBJ2-7, with 11 positions matching TRBD2. Germline V gene data show CDR1 as SGDLS and CDR2 as YYNGEE. Losses at the gene ends were 4 bases for V and 4 bases for J; bases not matched to a gene: 7. This CDR3 has 15 residues. In nucleotides, the CDR3 is TGTGCCAGCAGCTTTACTAGCGGGAGTGGGTACGAGCAGTACTTC. Encoded protein: CASSFTSGSGYEQYF.

The J gene is TRBJ2-5, the V gene TRBV7-2; 7 nucleotides line up with TRBD1. The CDR3 sequence is 19 residues long. The J segment lost 2 bases and the V segment lost 3 bases, leaving 18 bases of the junction unmatched. In germline, CDR1 is SGHTA, CDR2 FQGNSA. The CDR3 loop reads CASSFPEFQQGYFQETQYF. CDR3 bases: TGTGCCAGCAGCTTCCCCGAATTTCAACAGGGGTATTTTCAAGAGACCCAGTACTTC.

This clone was detected once. At the DNA level, this CDR3 is encoded by other sequences in the same sample as well. This chain uses TRBV12-3 or TRBV12-4 with TRBJ1-1; D may be TRBD1 (5 bases). Trimming took off 4 bases at V and 1 base at J, with 7 bases between the two ends. This CDR3 comprises 13 residues. In nucleotides, the CDR3 is TGTGCCAGCAGTTGGGGCAGGAACACTGAAGCTTTCTTT. Translation gives CASSWGRNTEAFF.

The chain employs TRBV9 and TRBJ2-7; no clear D. Per the germline V gene, CDR1 is SGDLS and CDR2 is YYNGEE. With 9 bases removed from V and 2 bases from J, the gap between germline ends came to 15 bases. CDR3 size: 13 residues. The CDR3 loop is CANDDNITYEQYF. CDR3 bases: TGTGCCAACGATGACAACATTACCTACGAGCAGTACTTC. Full variable domain (missing parts from reference TRBV9 and TRBJ2-7): DSGVTQTPKHLITATGQRVTLRCSPRSGDLSVYWYQQSLDQGLQFLIQYYNGEERAKGNILERFSAQQFPDLHSELNLSSLELGDSALYFCANDDNITYEQYFGPGTRLTVT.

The chain links TRBV5-1 to TRBJ1-2; 7 bases map to TRBD1. The junction had 4 bases not matched to a gene; V was cut back by 3 bases and J by 2 bases. The germline V gene encodes CDR1 SGHRS and CDR2 YFSETQ. This CDR3 spans 14 amino acids. CDR3 sequence: CASSWKDRNYGYTF. In DNA form, the CDR3 reads TGCGCCAGCAGCTGGAAGGACAGGAACTATGGCTACACCTTC.

This clone was seen repeatedly, ten times or more. The V call is TRBV6-5, the J call TRBJ2-1; possibly TRBD2 for D (5 bases). The CDR3 contains 15 residues. From germline, CDR1 is MNHEY and CDR2 SVGAGI. Trimming removed 1 base from V and 4 bases from J, with 11 bases in between. CDR3 loop: CASSYWVPGYNEQFF. CDR3 nucleotide sequence: TGTGCCAGCAGTTACTGGGTACCGGGATACAATGAGCAGTTCTTC.

CDR3 nucleotides: TGTGCCAGCAGTACTAACAGGGGAGAGACCCAGTACTTC. This translates into CASSTNRGETQYF. This chain uses TRBV6-5 with TRBJ2-5, with 7 nucleotides matching TRBD1. CDR3 length: 13 amino acids. The V gene end was trimmed by 5 bases and the J gene end by 4 bases; junction bases not matched to a gene: 4. Germline V CDR1 and CDR2: MNHEY, SVGAGI.

This CDR3 is CASRTQQGSNEKLFF. The CDR3 DNA reads TGTGCCAGCAGGACACAACAGGGCTCTAATGAAAAACTGTTTTTT. The gene calls are TRBV6-5 and TRBJ1-4; possibly TRBD1 for D (6 bases). V was pared by 6 bases and J by 3 bases, with 14 bases between. Germline CDR1 MNHEY, CDR2 SVGAGI. CDR3 length: 15 amino acids.

The CDR3 DNA reads TGCGCCAGCAGCCAAGGACAGGGCAATCAGCCCCAGCATTTT. Translating it yields CASSQGQGNQPQHF. The chain couples TRBV4-3 to TRBJ1-5; D might be TRBD1 (6 bases). The germline V and J ends were trimmed by 1 base and 2 bases, with 6 bases remaining between them. The CDR3 length is 14 residues. Germline CDR1 is LGHNA and CDR2 is YSLEER.

The chain carries TRBV4-2 and TRBJ2-1; the match to TRBD1 covers 8 bases. The germline V gene encodes CDR1 LGHNA and CDR2 YNFKEQ. The V segment lost 4 bases and the J segment 1 base; nucleotides outside the gene matches: 12. This CDR3 comprises 18 residues. The CDR3 is CASSLTQTGDRSYNEQFF. The DNA for the CDR3 is TGTGCCAGCAGCCTAACTCAAACAGGGGACAGGTCCTACAATGAGCAGTTCTTC.